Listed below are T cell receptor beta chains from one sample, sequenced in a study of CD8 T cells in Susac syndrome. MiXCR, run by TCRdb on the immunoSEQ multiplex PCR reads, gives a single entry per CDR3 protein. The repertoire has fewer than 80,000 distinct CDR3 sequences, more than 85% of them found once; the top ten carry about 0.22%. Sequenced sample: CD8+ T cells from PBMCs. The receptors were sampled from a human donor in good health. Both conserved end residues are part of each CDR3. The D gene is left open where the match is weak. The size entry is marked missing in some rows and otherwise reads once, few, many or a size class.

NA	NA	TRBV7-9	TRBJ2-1	TGTGCCAGCAGCCCCTCGACAGCCAACTACAATGAGCAGTTCTTC	CASSPSTANYNEQFF
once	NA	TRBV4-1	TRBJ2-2	TGCGCCAGCAGCCAGGCGGCAGCATCGAACACCGGGGAGCTGTTTTTT	CASSQAAASNTGELFF
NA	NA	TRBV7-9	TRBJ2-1	TGTGCCAGCAGCCCCTCGGTGAGCTCCTACAATGAGCAGTTCTTC	CASSPSVSSYNEQFF
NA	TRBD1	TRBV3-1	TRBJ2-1	TGTGCCAGCAGCCAAACAGGGGCCTACAATGAGCAGTTCTTC	CASSQTGAYNEQFF
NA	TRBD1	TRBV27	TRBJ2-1	TGTGCCAGCAGAATCCCCGGGACAGGTTTCTACAATGAGCAGTTCTTC	CASRIPGTGFYNEQFF
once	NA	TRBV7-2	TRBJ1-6	TGTGCCAGCAGCTTAACCCGGCTGGACAGCCGTTCACCCCTCCACTTT	CASSLTRLDSRSPLHF
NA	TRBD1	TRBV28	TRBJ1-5	TGTGCCAGCAGCTCCCCCAGGACAGGGTTGTATAGCAATCAGCCCCAGCATTTT	CASSSPRTGLYSNQPQHF
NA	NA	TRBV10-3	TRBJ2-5	TGTGCCATCAGTGAGCAAGAGACCCAGTACTTC	CAISEQETQYF
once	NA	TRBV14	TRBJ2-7	TGTGCCAGCAGCCCGCAACCGGGCTTCCAGTACTTC	CASSPQPGFQYF
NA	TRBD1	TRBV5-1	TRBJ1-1	TGCGCCAGCAGCCACGGACAGGAGATGAACACTGAAGCTTTCTTT	CASSHGQEMNTEAFF
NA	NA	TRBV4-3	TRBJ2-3	TGCGCCAGCAGCCAAGATGTCCAGAACACAGATACGCAGTATTTT	CASSQDVQNTDTQYF
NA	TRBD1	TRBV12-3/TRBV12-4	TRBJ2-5	TGTGCCAGCAGCCCCCCCGGGACAGAAGAGACCCAGTACTTC	CASSPPGTEETQYF
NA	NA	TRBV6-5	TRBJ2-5	TGTGCCAGCAGTTACCGACAAACGTGGGAGACCCAGTACTTC	CASSYRQTWETQYF
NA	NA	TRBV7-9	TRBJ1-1	TGTGCCAGCAGCTTACACCTAGAGCCAACTGAAGCTTTCTTT	CASSLHLEPTEAFF